This TCR beta chain was captured by sequencing in a study of cytomegalovirus exposure and HLA in healthy donors (dated by TCRdb to 2015 to 2018). In the study overall: An earlier analysis of roughly 500 of the donors reported 250 to 350 Gb of sequence data and roughly 110 million unique TCR beta sequences from about 200 million T cells. Roughly 5 DR-DQ haplotypes were handled as single units for association and clustering, since linkage in the cohort was strong. Class I and class II HLA loci were covered by the typing at four-digit resolution. In the later analysis, no new phenotypic data were used to find candidate immune exposures; instead, reliance was placed on TCR beta sequences and their occurrence across donors. Typing coverage varied by locus: roughly 629-640 donors for A, B, C, DRB1 and DQB1; approximately 520 for DQA1; approximately 570 for DPA1; 450 to 480 for DPB1. A later analysis re-examined previously published TCR beta repertoires from 610 or so donors and added high-resolution HLA genotyping to investigate patterns of TCR occurrence. The T cell repertoires of around 670 subjects were profiled by immunosequencing and related to cytomegalovirus serostatus. The study aimed to test whether signatures of past pathogen exposure could be identified by cataloging public T cell receptors. Among the roughly 390 genotyped donors, under 90% belonged to the genetic ancestry cluster associated with self-reported Caucasian donors. Every repertoire in the discovery cohort had been generated on one and the same sequencing platform. High-throughput TCR immunosequencing, statistical association of individual TCRs with disease status, and machine learning were combined to predict cytomegalovirus infection status. On average, 235,054 unique TCR beta nucleotide sequences were sequenced per donor among several hundred genotyped donors of the cohort, with roughly 18% of those sequences being non-productive. An earlier analysis of around 640 of the donors used high-throughput TCR beta sequencing to judge whether each TCR beta V gene segment behaved as functional or pseudogenic. A later genetic analysis used genome-wide SNP genotypes for about 65% of the 666 donors, treating that subset as a discovery cohort. Alongside the repertoire data, information on donor age, sex, ethnicity and CMV serostatus was compiled. An early release covering roughly 640 HLA-typed donors comprised about 320 gigabases of sequencing data and tens of millions of unique TCR sequences. Besides the first cohort of hundreds of subjects, a separate validation cohort made up of about 120 different subjects was used. Overall results and qualifications from the work: A further reported finding was that TCR beta sequences accurately predicted the HLA-A and HLA-B alleles for most subjects in the first cohort. The presence/absence analyses assumed that sequencing depth was roughly uniform across donors, and that assumption may not be true. When HLA alleles, especially DR and DQ, strongly co-occurred, TCR associations were difficult to assign to individual alleles. The cohort was sequenced for TCR beta chains only, and without alpha or paired-chain data the features that could be detected were limited. In an earlier analysis of approximately 590 of the donors, most TCR beta V segments appeared in productive rearrangements about 87% or about 30% of the time, broadly matching IMGT annotations. Cytomegalovirus status was reported to be diagnosed by the classifier with high specificity and sensitivity in both the original and validation cohorts. Compared with the roughly 700-donor mean, donors in an Asian-associated ancestry cluster had fewer N-insertions in productive TCRs, according to a later genetic analysis. Some IMGT-functional V segments, including TRBV6-2 and TRBV6-3, could not be told apart with the 87-base-pair reads, so those segments were excluded. Because HLA typing was unavailable for some donors at each locus, only the typed subset was used in association tests. Immune exposure information for the cohort was limited to CMV serostatus. Most TCR sequences were seen in very few donors, while some public TCRs were found in many individuals. A later genetic analysis associated a missense DCLRE1C variant with V-gene and J-gene trimming of TCR beta chains, and an independent cohort replicated the association. Compared with equally common non-associated chains, HLA-associated TCR beta chains in a later analysis were more clonally expanded and had lower generation probabilities. A group of highly shared sequence variants was considered likely to be a technical artifact of the sequencing pipeline. According to a later analysis, most CMV-associated TCR beta chains appeared to be HLA-restricted, and the HLA associations seemed to be driven largely by CMV exposure. Correlated functional status among segregating V segments might be attributable to linkage disequilibrium, but an unknown experimental factor could not be ruled out. A later analysis associated about 17,000 TCR beta sequences with specific HLA alleles at a false discovery rate of 0.05. Because counts were too low, roughly 18 rarely observed V segments, including chromosome 9 orphons, were left out of the earlier analysis of approximately 500 of the donors. According to a later analysis, TCR association rates differed among HLA loci, with DRB1 alleles showing the most associated TCRs and HLA-C alleles showing the fewest. The authors suggested that the approach could potentially be generalized to other disease states and immunological phenotypes. Several of the top co-occurrence clusters appeared to be linked to parvovirus B19, influenza, CMV and Epstein-Barr virus, according to a later analysis. In the study, approximately 150 TCR beta chains were listed as associated with cytomegalovirus. In vitro tests confirmed that a few of the cytomegalovirus-associated TCR beta chains recognize cytomegalovirus antigens.

The library came from the immunoSEQ multiplex PCR assay. For the multiplex PCR, a mixture combining 60 forward primers for TCR Vbeta segments and 13 reverse primers for TCR Jbeta segments was used. The CDR3 region of rearranged TCR beta genes was amplified from genomic DNA by a multiplex PCR assay. Amplified TCR beta libraries were sequenced as 87-base-pair reads on the Illumina HiSeq System. The paper's data handling went like this. In a later analysis, roughly 80 million unique TCR beta chains were counted across the 500 to 850 repertoires, and roughly 10 million of these chains were shared by at least two donors. Raw reads were error-corrected and collapsed into unique sequences by a nearest-neighbor algorithm in which closely related sequences were merged to remove PCR and sequencing errors. V, D and J gene segments were assigned by aligning CDR3 sequences to IMGT reference sequences. For a sequence to be retained, a match of at least six nucleotides was required to both a V gene segment and a J gene segment. A rearrangement counted as productive if the CDR3 had no stop codons and remained in frame with V and J, and every other rearrangement counted as non-productive. CDR3 was defined by IMGT convention, running from the second conserved V-encoded cysteine to the conserved J-encoded phenylalanine. Sequences without an unambiguous match to a single V gene segment were excluded from the earlier analysis of about 630 of the donors. An earlier analysis of about 600 of the donors called V segments functional above 56.7% productive rearrangements and segregating when the between-donor standard deviation exceeded 5%. A statistical classification framework was built for diagnosing cytomegalovirus status from the catalog of TCR beta chain sequences. In a later analysis, TCR nucleotide sequences were compared against IMGT/GENE-DB human TR gene sequences so that V and J genes could be assigned. Using the TCRdist pipeline, a later analysis assigned CDR3 sequences along with most-parsimonious VDJ recombination scenarios. A later analysis defined each TCR beta chain by its CDR3 amino acid sequence plus V-gene family, and excluded reads lacking a unique V-gene family. To address suspected cross-contamination and a sequencing artifact, a later analysis removed some 620 highly shared, low-generation-probability nucleotide sequences. For each public chain, a later analysis derived a clonal expansion index from normalized ranks of inferred template counts within each repertoire. In a later analysis, generation probabilities were computed with a VDJ recombination model fitted to out-of-frame rearrangements, and the resulting probabilities were checked against IGoR. In a later analysis, TCR-TCR, TCR-HLA and TCR-CMV co-occurrence was scored with hypergeometric tests, and a repertoire-size bias correction was applied to TCR pairs. To estimate false discovery rates, a later analysis permuted the HLA or CMV assignments 20 times. In a later analysis, co-occurring TCRs were grouped using DBSCAN, and TCRdist sequence similarity was added for clustering within HLA-allele-positive subsets. Repertoires with fewer than 30,000 or more than 120,000 public chains, plus five repertoires with anomalous nucleotide sharing, were excluded from co-occurrence clustering. TCRdb's version of the immuneACCESS table is confined to in-frame rearrangements and falls short of the full clone set. An unresolved V gene accounts for under half of the shortfall where checked; the remainder is of unknown origin. The V and J calls and clone size come from that table; D and trimming were worked out from the DNA. The sample records around 180,000 clones, over 75% of which are singletons. Together, the top ten hold 0.5% of the sample.

To note about this clone: Its antigen is currently not known. Base-call qualities are not available, and no considerably larger clone is one nucleotide away.

From the cysteine up to the phenylalanine, the CDR3 has a length of 14 residues. CDR3 DNA only is kept here, 42 bases in frame from base 1. The germline ends are 16 bases apart after V is trimmed by 3 bases and J by 7 bases. Per the germline V gene, SQVTM is the CDR1 and ANQGSEA is the CDR2. The cohort consisted of hundreds of healthy bone marrow donors. Cohort members were all nominally healthy when sampled, although unrecorded immune exposures were likely present. The donor was CMV seronegative and belonged to the group of roughly 330 seronegative cohort members. Each donor provided a peripheral blood sample, and peripheral blood mononuclear cells were used for TCR beta sequencing. Genomic DNA extraction from the blood cell samples was performed with the Qiagen DNeasy Blood Extraction Kit.

The V and J genes are TRBV29-1 and TRBJ1-5; the best D guess is TRBD1, with 6 bases matching. The sequenced sample was PBMCs. The TCR was taken from a woman aged 45-65 years in good health and CMV-seronegative. The CDR3 sequence is CSVEMAGGGQPQHF. DNA sequence: TGCAGCGTTGAGATGGCGGGCGGGGGCCAGCCCCAGCATTTT.